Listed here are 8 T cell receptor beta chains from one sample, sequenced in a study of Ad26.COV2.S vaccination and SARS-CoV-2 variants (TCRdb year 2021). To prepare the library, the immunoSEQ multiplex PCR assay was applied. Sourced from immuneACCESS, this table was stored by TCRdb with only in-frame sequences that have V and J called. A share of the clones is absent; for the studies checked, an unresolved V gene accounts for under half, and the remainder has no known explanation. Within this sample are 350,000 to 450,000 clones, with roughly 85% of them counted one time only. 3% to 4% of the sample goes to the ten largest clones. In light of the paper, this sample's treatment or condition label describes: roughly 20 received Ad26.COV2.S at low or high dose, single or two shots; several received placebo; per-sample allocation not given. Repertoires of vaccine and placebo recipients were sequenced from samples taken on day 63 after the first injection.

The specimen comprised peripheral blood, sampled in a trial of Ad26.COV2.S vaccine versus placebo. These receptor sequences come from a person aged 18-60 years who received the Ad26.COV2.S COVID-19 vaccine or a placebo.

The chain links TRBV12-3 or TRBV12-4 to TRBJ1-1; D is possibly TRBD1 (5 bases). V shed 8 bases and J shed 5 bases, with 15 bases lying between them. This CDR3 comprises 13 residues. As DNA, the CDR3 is TGTGCCAGCTTACCGGGGCTGGGGACTGAAGCTTTCTTT. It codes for CASLPGLGTEAFF.

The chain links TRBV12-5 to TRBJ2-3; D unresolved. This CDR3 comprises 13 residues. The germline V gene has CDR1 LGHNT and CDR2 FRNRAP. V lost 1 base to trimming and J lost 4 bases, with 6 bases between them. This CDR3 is CASGLDGSDTQYF. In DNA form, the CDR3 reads TGTGCTAGTGGTTTGGATGGCTCAGATACGCAGTATTTT. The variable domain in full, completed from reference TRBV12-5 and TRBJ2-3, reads DARVTQTPRHKVTEMGQEVTMRCQPILGHNTVFWYRQTMMQGLELLAYFRNRAPLDDSGMPKDRFSAEMPDATLATLKIQPSEPRDSAVYFCASGLDGSDTQYFGPGTRLTVL.

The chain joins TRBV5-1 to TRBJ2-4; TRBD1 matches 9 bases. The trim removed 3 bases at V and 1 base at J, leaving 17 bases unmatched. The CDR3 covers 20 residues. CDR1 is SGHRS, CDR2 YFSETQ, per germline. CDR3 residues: CASSWAPGTGTHGAKNIQYF. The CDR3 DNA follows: TGCGCCAGCAGCTGGGCCCCCGGGACAGGGACCCATGGGGCCAAAAACATTCAGTACTTC.

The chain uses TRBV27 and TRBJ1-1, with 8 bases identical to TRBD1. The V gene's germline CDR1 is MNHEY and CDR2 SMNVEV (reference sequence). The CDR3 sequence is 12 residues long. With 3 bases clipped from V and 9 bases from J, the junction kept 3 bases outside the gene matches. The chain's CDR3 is CASSFTGGKAFF. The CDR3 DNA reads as TGTGCCAGCAGTTTTACAGGGGGGAAAGCTTTCTTT.

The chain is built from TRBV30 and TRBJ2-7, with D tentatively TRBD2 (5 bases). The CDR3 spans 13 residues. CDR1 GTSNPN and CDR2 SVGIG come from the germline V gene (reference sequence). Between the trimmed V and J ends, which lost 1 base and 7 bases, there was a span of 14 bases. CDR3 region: CAWSGLALREQYF. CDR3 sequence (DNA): TGTGCCTGGAGTGGGCTAGCCCTGCGTGAGCAGTACTTC.

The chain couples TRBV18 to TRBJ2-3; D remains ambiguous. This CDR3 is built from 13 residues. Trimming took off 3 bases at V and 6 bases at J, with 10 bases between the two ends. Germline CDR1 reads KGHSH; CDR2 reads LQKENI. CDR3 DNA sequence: TGTGCCAGCTCACCCGGGCAGGCGGATACGCAGTATTTT. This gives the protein CASSPGQADTQYF.

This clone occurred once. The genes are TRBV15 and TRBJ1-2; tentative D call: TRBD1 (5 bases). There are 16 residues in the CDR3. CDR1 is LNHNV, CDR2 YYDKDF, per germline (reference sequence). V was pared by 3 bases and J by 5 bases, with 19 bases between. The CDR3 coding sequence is TGTGCCACCAGCAGGGCAAACAAACTCGGGGGTTATGGCTACACCTTC. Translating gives CATSRANKLGGYGYTF.

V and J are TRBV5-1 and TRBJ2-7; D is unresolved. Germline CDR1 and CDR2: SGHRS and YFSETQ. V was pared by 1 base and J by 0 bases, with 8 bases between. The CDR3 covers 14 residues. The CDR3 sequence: CASSLIRASYEQYF. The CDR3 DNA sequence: TGCGCCAGCAGCTTGATACGGGCCTCCTACGAGCAGTACTTC.